This entry features one TCR beta chain sequence. PCR primers comprised 60 Vbeta and 13 Jbeta primers. Sequencing was performed with immunoSEQ multiplex PCR; in TCRdb, only in-frame clones are kept and a portion is missing. The repertoire holds roughly 170,000 clones, approximately 80% seen once, with 1.5% to 2% in the top ten. This record comes from a study of cytomegalovirus exposure and HLA in healthy donors. CDR3 length: 16 amino acids. Germline V CDR1 and CDR2: SGDLS, YYNGEE. V shed 0 bases and J 4 bases; nucleotides not matched to a gene: 4. This chain uses TRBV9 with TRBJ2-3; the match to TRBD2 covers 11 bases. The sample taken for sequencing was PBMCs. This clonotype was obtained from a woman in her thirties in good health and CMV-seronegative. Here the CDR3 reads CASSVVSSGGADTQYF. CDR3 sequence (DNA): TGTGCCAGCAGCGTAGTGAGTAGCGGGGGGGCAGATACGCAGTATTTT.